This T cell receptor (beta chain) was sequenced in a study of metastatic and nonmetastatic thyroid tumors. Study findings and constraints: The study reportedly found significantly higher TCR beta diversity in malignant thyroid tumors than benign nodules, in blood and tumor.

Looked up from germline, CDR1 is GTSNPN and CDR2 is SVGIG (reference sequence). The CDR3 runs to 14 residues. V was pared by 1 base and J by 5 bases, with 15 bases between. This clone was found many times. Its antigen is not identified. Patients had received no treatment of any kind before thyroid surgery. TCRdb reprocessed the PCR reads via MiXCR. The profile shows 25,000 to 35,000 clones, more than 10% of them singletons. Sample: blood. The sequence was collected from a female donor with papillary thyroid cancer or a benign thyroid nodule (not recorded which). Some clones in this sample may be carry-over from other donors' samples. This chain joins TRBV30 and TRBJ2-7; no reliable D call. CDR3 amino acids: CAWSEGYGRHEQYF. The CDR3 DNA reads TGTGCCTGGAGTGAAGGCTACGGGCGCCACGAGCAGTACTTC.